This T cell receptor (beta chain) is drawn from a study of cytomegalovirus exposure and HLA in healthy donors. J was trimmed by 2 bases and V by 6 bases; bases with no gene match: 6. The CDR3 consists of 15 residues. The germline CDR1 and CDR2 sequences are MDHEN and SYDVKM. The PCR made use of 60 Vbeta and 13 Jbeta primers. Clones were sequenced by immunoSEQ multiplex PCR, and TCRdb holds only the in-frame ones, with some missing. Its listing shows roughly 120,000 clones. V is TRBV28 and J is TRBJ1-5, with 8 bases aligning to TRBD1. The sequenced material came from PBMCs. This clonotype was obtained from a man aged 40-55 years in good health and CMV-seronegative. The CDR3, as DNA: TGTGCCAGCAGCGTCCCGGGACAGGGCAATCAGCCCCAGCATTTT. It specifies CASSVPGQGNQPQHF.